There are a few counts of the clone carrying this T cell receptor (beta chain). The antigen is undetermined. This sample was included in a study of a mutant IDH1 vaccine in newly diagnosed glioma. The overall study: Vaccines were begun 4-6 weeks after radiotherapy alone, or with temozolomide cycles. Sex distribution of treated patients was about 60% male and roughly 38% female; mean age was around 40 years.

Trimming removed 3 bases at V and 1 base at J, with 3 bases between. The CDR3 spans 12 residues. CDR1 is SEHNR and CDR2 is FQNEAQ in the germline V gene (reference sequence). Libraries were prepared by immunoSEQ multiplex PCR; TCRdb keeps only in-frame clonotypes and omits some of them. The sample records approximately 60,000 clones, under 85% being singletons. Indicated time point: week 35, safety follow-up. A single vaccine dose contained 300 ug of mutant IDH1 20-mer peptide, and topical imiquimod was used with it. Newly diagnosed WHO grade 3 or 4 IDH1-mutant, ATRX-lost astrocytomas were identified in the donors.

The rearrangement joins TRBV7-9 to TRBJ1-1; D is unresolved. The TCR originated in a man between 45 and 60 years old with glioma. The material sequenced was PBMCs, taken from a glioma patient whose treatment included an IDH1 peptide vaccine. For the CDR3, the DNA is TGTGCCAGCAGCTTTGGGAACACTGAAGCTTTCTTT. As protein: CASSFGNTEAFF.